The rows below give T cell receptor beta chains drawn from one sample of a study of blood T cell repertoires in COVID-19. Repertoires were generated with immunoSEQ multiplex PCR, while TCRdb's copy carries only in-frame clones and drops some. The data show around 360,000 clones, around 87% seen once. The specimen sequenced was PBMCs or T cells enriched from blood (not recorded which). These receptors came from a man aged 40-49 years in a cohort exposed to, infected with or recovered from COVID-19 (not recorded which). The CDR3 runs from the conserved cysteine through the conserved F or W. The D gene is left open where the match is weak. Size is omitted from some rows. Given values are once, few, many or a class for expanded clones.

j_call,v_call,d_call,clone_size,cdr3_nt,cdr3_aa
TRBJ2-1,TRBV5-4,TRBD2,.,TGTGCCAGCAGCCTAAGACCGACGCCGGGGGGGAATGAGCAGTTCTTC,CASSLRPTPGGNEQFF
TRBJ2-1,TRBV4-1,.,once,TGCGCCAGCAGCCAGGAGAACCGGGAAGATGAGCAGTTCTTC,CASSQENREDEQFF
TRBJ2-5,TRBV10-2,TRBD2,few,TGCGCCACCTCCACATCGGTAGCGGGAGACTTAGAGACCCAGTACTTC,CATSTSVAGDLETQYF
TRBJ2-7,TRBV14,.,.,TGTGCCAGCAGCCGTCAACGGAGGAGCTCCTACGAGCAGTACTTC,CASSRQRRSSYEQYF
TRBJ2-7,TRBV7-9,TRBD2,.,TGTGCCAGCAGCCACCGACTAGCGGGGGCCTACGAGCAGTACTTC,CASSHRLAGAYEQYF
TRBJ1-1,TRBV7-8,TRBD1,.,TGTGCCAGCAGCCCGGGACAGAGAATAGCGAACACTGAAGCTTTCTTT,CASSPGQRIANTEAFF
TRBJ1-1,TRBV7-9,.,.,TGTGCCAGCCAGGTTTTGAACACTGAAGCTTTCTTT,CASQVLNTEAFF
TRBJ1-1,TRBV6-1,TRBD1,.,TGTGCCAGCAGTGACCAACCGAGTACAGGGGCCCACACTGAAGCTTTCTTT,CASSDQPSTGAHTEAFF
TRBJ1-1,TRBV5-1,.,.,TGCGCCAGCAGAGGATATGAGGGGAACACTGAAGCTTTCTTT,CASRGYEGNTEAFF
TRBJ1-6,TRBV28,TRBD1,.,TGTGCCAGCAGTCCTGACAGGGTTTTGTCCTATAATTCACCCCTCCACTTT,CASSPDRVLSYNSPLHF
TRBJ2-1,TRBV3-1/TRBV3-2,TRBD2,.,TGTGCCAGCAGCCAAAAGATCGGGACTAGCGGGAGAATAAATGAGCAGTTCTTC,CASSQKIGTSGRINEQFF
TRBJ2-7,TRBV10-3,.,few,TGTGCCATCAGTGTAGGAAATAGCGACTCCTACGAGCAGTACTTC,CAISVGNSDSYEQYF
TRBJ2-7,TRBV7-9,.,.,TGTGCCACCAGCTTAACAGGGTACGAGCAGTACTTC,CATSLTGYEQYF
TRBJ2-5,TRBV20-1,TRBD2,once,TGCAGTGCCAGTTATTGGGGGGGAGTGATCCAAGAGACCCAGTACTTC,CSASYWGGVIQETQYF
TRBJ2-2,TRBV5-1,.,.,TGCGCCAGCAGCTTGTCTCAGGTGGTGGGCACCGGGGAGCTGTTTTTT,CASSLSQVVGTGELFF
TRBJ1-5,TRBV19,.,few,TGTGCCAGTAGTTCCCTCGTCGAGGGGGGAGGGAATCAGCCCCAGCATTTT,CASSSLVEGGGNQPQHF
TRBJ2-5,TRBV5-5,.,.,TGTGCCAGCAGCCGAGCTAAGATCGAGACCCAGTACTTC,CASSRAKIETQYF
TRBJ2-5,TRBV2,TRBD1,many,TGTGCCAGCAGTGACACCGGGACAGGGACGAGAGGAGAGACCCAGTACTTC,CASSDTGTGTRGETQYF
TRBJ2-1,TRBV7-6,TRBD2,.,TGTGCCAGCAAAAAAGGGGGCGGGAGGGACTACAATGAGCAGTTCTTC,CASKKGGGRDYNEQFF
TRBJ1-4,TRBV28,TRBD1,once,TGTGCCAGCAGTTTACACAGGGGAGTCGTCGAAAAACTGTTTTTT,CASSLHRGVVEKLFF
TRBJ1-1,TRBV7-9,.,.,TGTGCCAGCAGCTTAACCGGGATGGAAGCTTTCTTT,CASSLTGMEAFF
TRBJ2-2,TRBV3-1/TRBV3-2,.,.,TGTGCCAGCAGCCAAGGGTGGCGGATGAACACCGGGGAGCTGTTTTTT,CASSQGWRMNTGELFF
TRBJ1-6,TRBV2,.,.,TGTGCCAGCAGCCGGGATCCAAATTCACCCCTCCACTTT,CASSRDPNSPLHF